This T cell receptor (beta chain) is from a study of blood T cells in healthy people across ages. Germline loops: CDR1 MNHEY, CDR2 SMNVEV (reference sequence). V was cut by 5 bases and J by 5 bases, with 17 bases left in between. This CDR3 is 15 amino acids long. Through a sample-barcoded 5' primer and a J-beta primer mix, a second PCR was run for roughly 6 to 12 cycles. TCRdb passed the 5' RACE reads through MiXCR, listing each CDR3 protein once. The repertoire holds hundreds of thousands of distinct CDR3 sequences, with roughly three fifths as singletons. The chain recombines TRBV27 with TRBJ2-3; TRBD1 or TRBD2 may be the D gene (5 bases each). The sample taken for sequencing was blood. The clonotype was recovered from a man aged 40-49 years in good health. The CDR3 nucleotides read TGTGCCAGCAGTCCCCTCGGGACGAGGGTAGATACGCAGTATTTT. It encodes CASSPLGTRVDTQYF.